The 14 T cell receptor beta chains in this list originate from one sample, sequenced in a study of CD8+ T cells in alopecia areata. RNA, once extracted, was reverse transcribed into cDNA for use as the sequencing template. Clones were read by immunoSEQ multiplex PCR, and TCRdb kept only the in-frame ones, dropping some. The data show just over 150,000 clones, around half seen once. The sequenced sample was CD8+ T cells sorted from blood, obtained at week 0. The receptors here all came from a human donor with alopecia areata.

This clone came up once. V and J are TRBV23-1 and TRBJ1-1; no clear D gene. TRBV23-1 is annotated as an ORF whose role is uncertain. This CDR3 is 15 amino acids long. Deletions cut 1 base from V and 0 bases from J, with 9 bases between. The CDR3 protein is CASSQCYVMNTEAFF. In DNA form, the CDR3 reads TGCGCCAGCAGTCAATGTTATGTTATGAACACTGAAGCTTTCTTT.

V is TRBV4-3 and J is TRBJ2-5; unclear D gene. This CDR3 spans 13 amino acids. Germline V gene lookup returns CDR1 LGHNA and CDR2 YSLEER. V was trimmed by 0 bases and J by 3 bases, leaving 5 bases between them. DNA for the CDR3: TGCGCCAGCAGCCAAGATGGGGAAGAGACCCAGTACTTC. Amino acids: CASSQDGEETQYF.

The rearrangement uses TRBV30 and TRBJ1-1; D is possibly TRBD1 (5 bases). The CDR3 has 13 amino acids. V was pared by 7 bases and J by 0 bases, with 12 bases between. Germline CDR1 reads GTSNPN; CDR2 reads SVGIG (reference sequence). The CDR3 region is CALEGIMNTEAFF. CDR3 nucleotide sequence: TGTGCCTTGGAGGGGATTATGAACACTGAAGCTTTCTTT.

The chain couples TRBV29-1 to TRBJ2-7; TRBD2 is a possible D gene (6 bases). The germline V gene has CDR1 SQVTM and CDR2 ANQGSEA. This CDR3 comprises 15 residues. V was shortened by 1 base and J by 4 bases, with 17 bases between the two germline ends. CDR3 DNA sequence: TGCAGCGTTGAAGCGCCGGGAGTAGGTGGGTACGAGCAGTACTTC. Translation: CSVEAPGVGGYEQYF.

The V and J genes are TRBV7-9 and TRBJ2-5, with no clear D. Germline V CDR1 and CDR2: SEHNR, FQNEAQ (reference sequence). V was shortened by 6 bases and J by 1 base, with 15 bases between the two germline ends. The CDR3 is 15 residues long. The CDR3 sequence: CASSGREATQETQYF. CDR3 coding DNA: TGTGCCAGCAGTGGGCGTGAAGCGACCCAAGAGACCCAGTACTTC.

The V gene is TRBV13, the J gene TRBJ1-2; tentatively, D is TRBD1 (6 bases). CDR3 length: 15 amino acids. V was cut by 3 bases and J by 2 bases, with 13 bases left in between. The V gene's germline CDR1 is PRHDT and CDR2 FYEKMQ (reference sequence). The CDR3 is CASSFPSGQNYGYTF. CDR3 DNA sequence: TGTGCCAGCAGCTTCCCCTCTGGACAGAACTATGGCTACACCTTC.

This clone was counted between two and nine times. V usage is TRBV29-1 and J usage is TRBJ2-3, with D tentatively TRBD2 (5 bases). Per germline, CDR1 SQVTM and CDR2 ANQGSEA. V was trimmed by 8 bases and J by 4 bases, leaving 16 bases between them. The CDR3 consists of 13 residues. The CDR3 DNA is TGCAGCCTCACAAACTCGGGGTCAGATACGCAGTATTTT. As protein: CSLTNSGSDTQYF.

This chain uses TRBV9 with TRBJ1-1; D unclear. The CDR3 runs to 13 residues. Germline V CDR1 and CDR2: SGDLS, YYNGEE. V was shortened by 0 bases and J by 7 bases, with 10 bases between the two germline ends. The CDR3, as DNA: TGTGCCAGCAGCGTAGATAGCGGGAGTGAAGCTTTCTTT. Residues: CASSVDSGSEAFF. The complete variable domain, with remaining parts taken from reference TRBV9 and TRBJ1-1, reads DSGVTQTPKHLITATGQRVTLRCSPRSGDLSVYWYQQSLDQGLQFLIQYYNGEERAKGNILERFSAQQFPDLHSELNLSSLELGDSALYFCASSVDSGSEAFFGQGTRLTVV.

V and J are TRBV13 and TRBJ2-7; unclear D gene. Trimming removed 2 bases from V and 3 bases from J, with 8 bases in between. The CDR3 is 13 residues long. The germline V gene encodes CDR1 PRHDT and CDR2 FYEKMQ (reference sequence). CDR3 coding DNA: TGTGCCAGCAGCTTAAAGGACGGCTACGAGCAGTACTTC. Translating it yields CASSLKDGYEQYF.

This sequence joins TRBV4-3 and TRBJ2-7, with D possibly being TRBD2 (5 bases). This CDR3 spans 18 amino acids. Germline V gene sequence: CDR1 LGHNA, CDR2 YSLEER. V was trimmed by 1 base and J by 3 bases, leaving 22 bases between them. In nucleotides, the CDR3 is TGCGCCAGCAGCCAAGCCCCGTATTCCGGGGAAGGTTTCTACGAGCAGTACTTC. It encodes CASSQAPYSGEGFYEQYF.

This clone was counted only a few times. The chain recombines TRBV7-8 with TRBJ1-4, with 7 positions matching TRBD1. The germline CDR1 and CDR2 sequences are SGHVS and FQNEAQ. The V segment lost 1 base and the J segment 5 bases; nucleotides outside the gene matches: 4. The CDR3 runs 15 residues. The CDR3 spells CASSLVATGNEKLFF. The DNA for the CDR3 is TGTGCCAGCAGCTTAGTCGCGACAGGGAATGAAAAACTGTTTTTT.

This chain links TRBV30 with TRBJ2-2; D gene unclear. The V end was cut by 2 bases, the J end by 8 bases, with 6 bases between. This CDR3 has 11 residues. The germline V gene encodes CDR1 GTSNPN and CDR2 SVGIG (reference sequence). The CDR3 here is CAWSLAGELFF. CDR3 DNA sequence: TGTGCCTGGAGTCTGGCTGGGGAGCTGTTTTTT.

The chain links TRBV6-5 to TRBJ1-2; 11 positions agree with TRBD1. The CDR3 is made up of 14 amino acids. Germline values: CDR1 MNHEY, CDR2 SVGAGI. The V gene end was trimmed by 6 bases and the J gene end by 7 bases; junction bases not matched to a gene: 7. CDR3 sequence: CASSTGQGAFGYTF. The CDR3 DNA is TGTGCCAGCAGCACCGGACAGGGGGCTTTTGGCTACACCTTC.

The rearrangement joins TRBV29-1 to TRBJ1-2; D is undetermined. This CDR3 is 12 amino acids long. Germline-derived CDR1 and CDR2 are SQVTM and ANQGSEA. V was clipped by 3 bases and J by 4 bases, with 9 bases between them. The CDR3 sequence is CSVDPGSYGYTF. The CDR3 nucleotides read TGCAGCGTTGACCCAGGCAGCTATGGCTACACCTTC.